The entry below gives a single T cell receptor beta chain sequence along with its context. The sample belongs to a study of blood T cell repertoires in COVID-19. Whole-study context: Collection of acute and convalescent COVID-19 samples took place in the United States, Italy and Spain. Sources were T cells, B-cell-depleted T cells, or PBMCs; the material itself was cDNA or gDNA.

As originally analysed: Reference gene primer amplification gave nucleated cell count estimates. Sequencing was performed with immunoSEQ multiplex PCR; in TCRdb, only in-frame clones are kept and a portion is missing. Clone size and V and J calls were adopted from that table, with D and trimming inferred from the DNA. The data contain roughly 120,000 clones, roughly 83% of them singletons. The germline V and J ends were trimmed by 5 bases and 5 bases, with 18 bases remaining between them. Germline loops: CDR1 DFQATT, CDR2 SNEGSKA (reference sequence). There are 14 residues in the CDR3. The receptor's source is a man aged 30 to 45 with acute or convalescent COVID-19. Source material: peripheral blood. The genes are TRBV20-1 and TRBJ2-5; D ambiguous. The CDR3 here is CSARESLRYETQYF. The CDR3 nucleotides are TGCAGTGCTCGTGAGAGCTTAAGATATGAGACCCAGTACTTC.